These 24 T cell receptor beta chains were sequenced from one sample in a study of blood T cell repertoires in COVID-19. Repertoires were generated with immunoSEQ multiplex PCR, while TCRdb's copy carries only in-frame clones and drops some. The repertoire consists of some 71,000 clones, with 80% to 90% occurring once and the leading ten covering under 25%. Input material: peripheral blood. Receptors originate from a woman in her forties or fifties with acute or convalescent COVID-19.

The chain employs TRBV5-1 and TRBJ1-1; D unresolved. V was clipped by 3 bases and J by 10 bases, with 22 bases between them. Germline V lookup: CDR1 SGHRS, CDR2 YFSETQ. This CDR3 is built from 15 residues. Written as DNA, the CDR3 is TGCGCCAGCAGCTCCAATGTGGGCGGACTAATAGGAGCTTTCTTT. Protein product: CASSSNVGGLIGAFF.

The chain uses TRBV12-5 and TRBJ1-2, with 8 nucleotides matching TRBD1. The CDR3 has 18 residues. Unmatched junction bases numbered 15, after V lost 4 bases and J lost 2 bases. From germline, CDR1 is LGHNT and CDR2 FRNRAP. The CDR3 loop reads CASGYVPGQARGNYGYTF. CDR3 bases: TGTGCTAGTGGTTACGTCCCGGGACAGGCTCGGGGGAACTATGGCTACACCTTC.

V is TRBV19 and J is TRBJ1-4, with D hard to call. This CDR3 has 15 amino acids. CDR1 LNHDA and CDR2 SQIVND come from the germline V gene (reference sequence). V was clipped by 2 bases and J by 5 bases, with 12 bases between them. CDR3 nucleotides: TGTGCCAGTAGTATAAGGGCGGGGATCAATGAAAAACTGTTTTTT. Translating it yields CASSIRAGINEKLFF.

V is TRBV25-1 and J is TRBJ2-1; perhaps TRBD1 as D (5 bases). Trimming removed 4 bases at V and 5 bases at J, with 15 bases between. This CDR3 is 15 amino acids long. Germline CDR1 is MGHDK and CDR2 is SYGVNS. The CDR3 region is CASSAPLDRDNEQFF. In DNA, the CDR3 is TGTGCCAGCAGTGCCCCCCTTGACAGAGACAATGAGCAGTTCTTC.

This clone was detected only a few times. The chain links TRBV27 to TRBJ1-3; unclear D gene. Germline values: CDR1 MNHEY, CDR2 SMNVEV (reference sequence). V was pared by 5 bases and J by 0 bases, with 8 bases between. The CDR3 runs 14 residues. The CDR3 reads CASSPMSSGNTIYF. CDR3 bases: TGTGCCAGCAGTCCCATGAGCTCTGGAAACACCATATATTTT.

The chain joins TRBV29-1 to TRBJ2-7; TRBD1 matches 9 bases. Germline V gene lookup returns CDR1 SQVTM and CDR2 ANQGSEA. CDR3 length: 14 amino acids. Trimming removed 7 bases from V and 7 bases from J; junction bases left unmatched: 14. The CDR3 sequence is CSARYRGRFQEQYF. CDR3 nucleotide sequence: TGCAGCGCCAGATACAGGGGGCGGTTTCAGGAGCAGTACTTC.

In its sample, this clone was seen a few times. J is TRBJ2-7 and V is TRBV11-2; perhaps TRBD1 as D (5 bases). Trimming cost V 5 bases and J 2 bases, with 16 bases left between them. This CDR3 contains 15 residues. Germline V gene sequence: CDR1 SGHAT, CDR2 FQNNGV. The CDR3 region is CASSEISGRAYEQYF. The CDR3 coding sequence is TGTGCCAGCAGCGAGATCAGTGGCAGGGCCTACGAGCAGTACTTC. Using reference TRBV11-2 and TRBJ2-7 for the parts outside the CDR3, the full variable domain is EAGVAQSPRYKIIEKRQSVAFWCNPISGHATLYWYQQILGQGPKLLIQFQNNGVVDDSQLPKDRFSAERLKGVDSTLKIQPAKLEDSAVYLCASSEISGRAYEQYFGPGTRLTVT.

This chain links TRBV19 with TRBJ2-4, with D maybe TRBD1 (6 bases). Per the germline V gene, CDR1 is LNHDA and CDR2 is SQIVND (reference sequence). CDR3 size: 15 residues. V dropped 7 bases and J dropped 3 bases, with 16 bases sitting between them. The CDR3 sequence is CASNDQGLGKNIQYF. CDR3 sequence (DNA): TGTGCCAGTAATGATCAGGGGTTGGGCAAAAACATTCAGTACTTC.

The rearrangement uses TRBV19 and TRBJ1-2, with 10 bases aligning to TRBD1. J was trimmed by 7 bases and V by 3 bases; bases with no gene match: 14. The CDR3 loop spans 17 amino acids. Germline V lookup: CDR1 LNHDA, CDR2 SQIVND (reference sequence). CDR3 nucleotides: TGTGCCAGTAGTATTATCCGGGACAGGGGACAGAGGGGTGGCTACACCTTC. This gives the protein CASSIIRDRGQRGGYTF.

The chain is built from TRBV7-8 and TRBJ1-1; possibly TRBD1 for D (5 bases). V was shortened by 5 bases and J by 1 base, with 11 bases between the two germline ends. The germline CDR1 and CDR2 sequences are SGHVS and FQNEAQ. The CDR3 has 14 amino acids. CDR3 bases: TGTGCCAGCAGCCCCCTGGACACGAACACTGAAGCTTTCTTT. Protein: CASSPLDTNTEAFF.

This clone occurred once. The chain recombines TRBV7-3 with TRBJ2-3; perhaps TRBD2 as D (6 bases). Per germline, CDR1 SGHTA and CDR2 FQGTGA. V was trimmed by 5 bases and J by 4 bases, leaving 25 bases between them. The CDR3 has 18 residues. For the CDR3, the DNA is TGTGCCAGCAGCCCCAACGGTGGTTGGGCGGGGCGACCAGATACGCAGTATTTT. Its protein is CASSPNGGWAGRPDTQYF.

This chain joins TRBV7-2 and TRBJ2-3, with D possibly TRBD2 on 5 matching bases. Germline loops: CDR1 SGHTA, CDR2 FQGNSA. V lost 1 base, J lost 4 bases, and 9 bases lay in between. CDR3 size: 14 residues. In DNA, the CDR3 is TGTGCCAGCAGCTTAGGGGAGTCCGCAGATACGCAGTATTTT. Amino acid sequence: CASSLGESADTQYF.

Only one count was recorded for this clone. The chain has TRBV5-4 and TRBJ1-2; no clear D. The germline V gene encodes CDR1 SGHNT and CDR2 YYREEE (reference sequence). The CDR3 is 15 amino acids. V was shortened by 4 bases and J by 4 bases, with 17 bases between the two germline ends. Written as DNA, the CDR3 is TGTGCCAGCAGCCCCCCTGGAGCTACCGGCTATGGCTACACCTTC. Translating gives CASSPPGATGYGYTF.

The V gene is TRBV7-2, the J gene TRBJ1-2; D perhaps matches TRBD1 (6 bases). Per germline, CDR1 SGHTA and CDR2 FQGNSA. Trimming took off 0 bases at V and 4 bases at J, with 18 bases between the two ends. The CDR3 is 17 amino acids. The DNA of the CDR3 is TGTGCCAGCAGCTTAGCGACCCTGTCGGGGGGCACCTATGGCTACACCTTC. Protein sequence: CASSLATLSGGTYGYTF.

The chain employs TRBV2 and TRBJ1-5; no reliable D call. Germline V gene sequence: CDR1 SNHLY, CDR2 FYNNEI. V was shortened by 6 bases and J by 7 bases, with 16 bases between the two germline ends. This CDR3 has 14 amino acids. CDR3 sequence: CASRGVSRGQPQHF. DNA for the CDR3: TGTGCCAGCAGGGGAGTTTCGAGAGGGCAGCCCCAGCATTTT.

This clone was seen only once. V is TRBV6-5 and J is TRBJ2-7, with a weak D call TRBD2 (6 bases). The CDR3 covers 14 residues. The V and J ends lost 6 bases and 0 bases respectively, with 12 bases between them. Germline V lookup: CDR1 MNHEY, CDR2 SVGAGI. The CDR3 DNA reads as TGTGCCAGCAGCCCCAGGGACTTCTCCTACGAGCAGTACTTC. Translating it yields CASSPRDFSYEQYF.

The V gene is TRBV9, the J gene TRBJ1-1, with D possibly TRBD1 on 5 matching bases. V lost 3 bases to trimming and J lost 1 base, with 7 bases between them. This CDR3 is built from 13 residues. Germline CDR1 and CDR2: SGDLS and YYNGEE. The CDR3 reads CASSGQGNTEAFF. In DNA, the CDR3 is TGTGCCAGCAGCGGTCAGGGGAACACTGAAGCTTTCTTT.

The rearrangement joins TRBV11-2 to TRBJ2-7; tentatively, D is TRBD1 (6 bases). Germline V CDR1 and CDR2: SGHAT, FQNNGV. This CDR3 has 13 amino acids. V was shortened by 5 bases and J by 3 bases, with 11 bases between the two germline ends. This CDR3 reads CASSPDRVYEQYF. The DNA for the CDR3 is TGTGCCAGCAGCCCGGACAGAGTCTACGAGCAGTACTTC.

V and J are TRBV5-1 and TRBJ1-4; 8 bases fit TRBD1. From germline, CDR1 is SGHRS and CDR2 YFSETQ. This CDR3 has 14 residues. The V and J ends lost 3 bases and 7 bases, in that order; junction bases with no gene match: 5. The CDR3: CASSSTGDREKLFF. CDR3 bases: TGCGCCAGCAGCTCGACAGGGGATCGTGAAAAACTGTTTTTT.

The rearrangement uses TRBV28 and TRBJ2-3; tentative D call: TRBD2 (6 bases). Germline-derived CDR1 and CDR2 are MDHEN and SYDVKM. Trimming left V 3 bases short and J 4 bases short, with 11 bases between. This CDR3 has 14 residues. This chain's CDR3 is CASSFGGAADTQYF. Written as DNA, the CDR3 is TGTGCCAGCAGTTTCGGAGGGGCGGCAGATACGCAGTATTTT.

The table lists this clone with a count of one. This chain links TRBV5-4 with TRBJ1-4, with D unclear. V shed 0 bases and J shed 4 bases, with 10 bases lying between them. This CDR3 region has 15 residues. Germline assignment: CDR1 SGHNT and CDR2 YYREEE (reference sequence). For the CDR3, the DNA is TGTGCCAGCAGCTTGGGCGGGTCCGGTAATGAAAAACTGTTTTTT. Its translation is CASSLGGSGNEKLFF.

The chain employs TRBV19 and TRBJ1-5, with a weak D call TRBD1 (6 bases). V lost 3 bases and J lost 6, with 15 bases in between. CDR3 length: 15 residues. Germline CDR1 reads LNHDA; CDR2 reads SQIVND (reference sequence). The chain's CDR3 is CASSMSQGFSQPQHF. CDR3 DNA: TGTGCCAGTAGTATGAGTCAGGGGTTTTCTCAGCCCCAGCATTTT. Using reference TRBV19 and TRBJ1-5 for the parts outside the CDR3, the full variable domain is DGGITQSPKYLFRKEGQNVTLSCEQNLNHDAMYWYRQDPGQGLRLIYYSQIVNDFQKGDIAEGYSVSREKKESFPLTVTSAQKNPTAFYLCASSMSQGFSQPQHFGDGTRLSIL.

V and J are TRBV15 and TRBJ2-1; 7 positions match TRBD2. V shed 3 bases and J 8 bases; nucleotides not matched to a gene: 13. The CDR3 contains 16 residues. Germline-derived CDR1 and CDR2 are LNHNV and YYDKDF (reference sequence). Here the CDR3 DNA reads TGTGCCACCAGCAGGACCAGGAGGCGGGAGCTGGATGAGCAGTTCTTC. Protein: CATSRTRRRELDEQFF. Looking up the rest from reference TRBV15 and TRBJ2-1 gives the full variable domain: DAMVIQNPRYQVTQFGKPVTLSCSQTLNHNVMYWYQQKSSQAPKLLFHYYDKDFNNEADTPDNFQSRRPNTSFCFLDIRSPGLGDTAMYLCATSRTRRRELDEQFFGPGTRLTVL.

There are a few counts of this clone. CDR3 DNA sequence: TGCGCCAGCAGCCAAGGCCTGAGGCAGGGGGCTAAGGGTGAGCAGTTCTTC. This encodes CASSQGLRQGAKGEQFF. The rearrangement joins TRBV4-1 to TRBJ2-1, with 8 bases that match TRBD1. CDR1 MGHRA and CDR2 YSYEKL come from the germline V gene. V lost 1 base and J lost 9; bases outside the gene matches: 14. The CDR3 runs to 17 residues.